These 22 T cell receptor beta chains were sequenced from one sample in a study of shared clonotypes between healthy human individuals. TCRdb keeps only in-frame clones here, not all; method: immunoSEQ multiplex PCR. The sample contains approximately 720,000 clones, 60% to 80% of which appear only once. The sequenced sample consisted of memory CD4+ T cells sorted from blood. The subset is: CD45RA-negative fraction. These receptors originate from a woman between 25 and 40 years old in good health.

V and J are TRBV5-1 and TRBJ1-2, with D perhaps TRBD1 (6 bases). This CDR3 contains 15 residues. V shed 1 base and J shed 5 bases, with 15 bases lying between them. Germline loops: CDR1 SGHRS, CDR2 YFSETQ. CDR3 sequence: CASSLSSGVGYGYTF. CDR3 nucleotides: TGCGCCAGCAGCTTGAGTTCAGGGGTTGGGTATGGCTACACCTTC.

The V call is TRBV5-1, the J call TRBJ2-3; 7 bases agree with TRBD2. J gave up 2 bases and V 1 base, and 7 bases lay outside the gene matches. Germline V gene sequence: CDR1 SGHRS, CDR2 YFSETQ. The CDR3 is made up of 16 amino acids. The CDR3 region is CASSLTPAGSTDTQYF. In nucleotides, the CDR3 is TGCGCCAGCAGCTTGACCCCAGCGGGATCCACAGATACGCAGTATTTT.

The table lists this clone with a few counts. The rearrangement joins TRBV6-5 to TRBJ1-1, with TRBD1 as a possible D gene (6 bases). V lost 4 bases and J lost 1, with 16 bases in between. The CDR3 contains 16 residues. Germline CDR1 is MNHEY and CDR2 is SVGAGI. CDR3 sequence: CASSSSLRGQNTEAFF. DNA of the CDR3: TGTGCCAGCAGTTCTTCACTCAGGGGCCAGAACACTGAAGCTTTCTTT.

V gene TRBV6-1 combines with J gene TRBJ1-2; D is undetermined. V gave up 5 bases and J gave up 7 bases, with 14 bases separating them. Germline V gene sequence: CDR1 MNHNS, CDR2 SASEGT. The CDR3 runs to 13 residues. CDR3 in DNA: TGTGCCAGCAGTTCTTTGGAGGGCCTTGGCTACACCTTC. Its translation is CASSSLEGLGYTF.

The gene calls are TRBV7-2 and TRBJ2-7; D not certain. CDR3 length: 17 residues. V was shortened by 2 bases and J by 2 bases, with 19 bases between the two germline ends. Germline loops: CDR1 SGHTA, CDR2 FQGNSA. CDR3 sequence reads: CASSLSSRSPYAYEQYF. For the CDR3, the DNA is TGTGCCAGCAGCTTAAGTTCTCGCTCCCCGTACGCCTACGAGCAGTACTTC.

The chain recombines TRBV5-8 with TRBJ1-6; no clear D. V was shortened by 2 bases and J by 12 bases, with 9 bases between the two germline ends. Germline V gene lookup returns CDR1 SGHTS and CDR2 YDEGEE. This CDR3 has 12 amino acids. In nucleotides, the CDR3 is TGTGCCAGCAGCTTAGATCAGAAACCCCTCCACTTT. This encodes CASSLDQKPLHF.

The table lists this clone with a few counts. The chain combines TRBV7-2 with TRBJ2-3, with unresolved D. Germline V lookup: CDR1 SGHTA, CDR2 FQGNSA. V lost 7 bases to trimming and J lost 0 bases, with 17 bases between them. The length of the CDR3 is 16 residues. CDR3 nucleotides: TGTGCCAGCATCGCGAGTTTGGGCACCAGCACAGATACGCAGTATTTT. The encoded protein is CASIASLGTSTDTQYF.

As regards this clone: Other DNA sequences of this sample code for an identical CDR3. The CDR3: CASSWDRGSYNEQFF. The CDR3 bases are TGCGCCAGCAGCTGGGACAGGGGATCATACAATGAGCAGTTCTTC. The chain uses TRBV5-1 and TRBJ2-1; 10 bases agree with TRBD1. Germline CDR1 is SGHRS and CDR2 is YFSETQ. This CDR3 spans 15 amino acids. V gave up 3 bases and J gave up 4 bases; unmatched junction bases: 4. The whole variable domain, filled in from reference TRBV5-1 and TRBJ2-1, reads KAGVTQTPRYLIKTRGQQVTLSCSPISGHRSVSWYQQTPGQGLQFLFEYFSETQRNKGNFPGRFSGRQFSNSRSEMNVSTLELGDSALYLCASSWDRGSYNEQFFGPGTRLTVL.

The genes are TRBV15 and TRBJ2-1; D call uncertain. CDR1 and CDR2 from the germline V gene are LNHNV and YYDKDF (reference sequence). The CDR3 has 15 residues. Trimming stripped 0 bases from V and 3 bases from J, with 9 bases between. The CDR3 loop is CATSRDPRNYNEQFF. The CDR3 DNA follows: TGTGCCACCAGCAGAGATCCTCGCAACTACAATGAGCAGTTCTTC.

This chain joins TRBV11-2 and TRBJ1-6; TRBD1 is a possible D gene (5 bases). Germline CDR1 is SGHAT and CDR2 is FQNNGV. With 7 bases removed from V and 9 bases from J, the gap between germline ends came to 16 bases. The CDR3 contains 14 residues. CDR3 nucleotides: TGTGCCAGCAACAAAGGGGATCGGGTTTCACCCCTCCACTTT. This encodes CASNKGDRVSPLHF.

In this sample, this clone turned up a few times. The chain joins TRBV6-1 to TRBJ2-4, with TRBD1 identical over 8 bases. Germline CDR1 is MNHNS and CDR2 is SASEGT. CDR3 length: 14 amino acids. J gave up 3 bases and V 6 bases, and 4 bases lay outside the gene matches. Here the CDR3 DNA reads TGTGCCAGCAGGGACAGGGTCGGCAAAAACATTCAGTACTTC. This gives the protein CASRDRVGKNIQYF.

The chain is built from TRBV19 and TRBJ1-2; TRBD1 aligns across 8 bases. The V gene end was trimmed by 5 bases and the J gene end by 5 bases; junction bases not matched to a gene: 7. From germline, CDR1 is LNHDA and CDR2 SQIVND (reference sequence). The CDR3 consists of 14 residues. DNA for the CDR3: TGTGCCAGTAGTGTTACAGGGGGTGAATATGGCTACACCTTC. Protein: CASSVTGGEYGYTF.

V and J are TRBV11-2 and TRBJ2-2; a possible D gene is TRBD2 (7 bases). CDR1 SGHAT and CDR2 FQNNGV come from the germline V gene. The V end was cut by 5 bases, the J end by 6 bases, with 16 bases between. CDR3 length equals 15 residues. CDR3 sequence reads: CASSARGGPAGELFF. The DNA of the CDR3 is TGTGCCAGCAGCGCACGCGGGGGCCCCGCCGGGGAGCTGTTTTTT.

This clone was observed a few times. The chain uses TRBV30 and TRBJ1-4, with D possibly being TRBD1 (6 bases). V was cut by 0 bases and J by 6 bases, with 11 bases left in between. This CDR3 has 14 residues. The germline V gene has CDR1 GTSNPN and CDR2 SVGIG (reference sequence). CDR3 in amino acids: CAWSVGGADEKLFF. The CDR3 region has the DNA TGTGCCTGGAGTGTAGGGGGGGCCGATGAAAAACTGTTTTTT.

The chain employs TRBV7-9 and TRBJ2-7, with D uncertain. The length of the CDR3 is 13 residues. Germline V CDR1 and CDR2: SEHNR, FQNEAQ (reference sequence). Trimming cost V 3 bases and J 6 bases, with 12 bases left between them. The chain's CDR3 is CASSLLGDGEQYF. In DNA, the CDR3 is TGTGCCAGCAGCTTGTTAGGCGATGGCGAGCAGTACTTC.

This clone was seen more than once but under ten times. This sequence joins TRBV6-5 and TRBJ1-1; D is unresolved. Germline loops: CDR1 MNHEY, CDR2 SVGAGI. Trimming took 7 bases from V and 4 from J, leaving 16 bases between them. The CDR3 is 14 amino acids. CDR3 nucleotides: TGTGCCAGCACCCCCTCGGGCGGGAGCACTGAAGCTTTCTTT. It codes for CASTPSGGSTEAFF.

This chain joins TRBV11-2 and TRBJ2-3; the match to TRBD2 covers 13 bases. The V gene end was trimmed by 4 bases and the J gene end by 4 bases; junction bases not matched to a gene: 5. The CDR3 loop spans 16 amino acids. Germline V CDR1 and CDR2: SGHAT, FQNNGV. This CDR3 reads CASSWGLAGTADTQYF. In DNA form, the CDR3 reads TGTGCCAGCAGCTGGGGACTAGCGGGGACTGCAGATACGCAGTATTTT.

The rearrangement joins TRBV10-3 to TRBJ2-5; 10 bases fit TRBD2. This CDR3 is built from 18 residues. The ends lost 3 bases at V and 4 bases at J; junction bases unmatched: 14. Germline CDR1 and CDR2: ENHRY and SYGVKD. CDR3 loop: CAISDPGYSGGGGETQYF. The CDR3 DNA reads TGTGCCATCAGTGACCCGGGGTACAGCGGGGGGGGCGGAGAGACCCAGTACTTC.

This rearrangement joins TRBV28 to TRBJ2-7; D could derive from TRBD1 or TRBD2 (5 bases each). The length of the CDR3 is 15 residues. V was shortened by 4 bases and J by 1 base, with 14 bases between the two germline ends. Germline V gene lookup returns CDR1 MDHEN and CDR2 SYDVKM. The CDR3 reads CASSSSPGRSYEQYF. CDR3 DNA sequence: TGTGCCAGCAGTTCCAGTCCGGGGCGATCCTACGAGCAGTACTTC.

The chain uses TRBV28 and TRBJ2-7, with TRBD2 matching 10 bases. With V trimmed by 7 bases and J by 0 bases, 6 bases remained unmatched. CDR1 is MDHEN, CDR2 SYDVKM, per germline. This CDR3 has 15 amino acids. In DNA, the CDR3 is TGTGCCAGCATTGCCGGGACTAGCGTCTCCTACGAGCAGTACTTC. Translated, it gives CASIAGTSVSYEQYF.

This clone was detected ten times or more. The rearrangement joins TRBV28 to TRBJ2-1; D gene uncertain. The CDR3 consists of 14 residues. Germline V gene sequence: CDR1 MDHEN, CDR2 SYDVKM. Trimming stripped 3 bases from V and 4 bases from J, with 10 bases between. The CDR3 here is CASSFSTPYNEQFF. The CDR3 DNA sequence: TGTGCCAGCAGTTTTTCGACTCCTTACAATGAGCAGTTCTTC.

This chain connects TRBV28 to TRBJ2-1, with 7 bases identical to TRBD2. Germline trimming cut 6 bases from V and 8 bases from J; bases unmatched to any gene: 7. The germline CDR1 and CDR2 sequences are MDHEN and SYDVKM. This CDR3 is built from 13 residues. CDR3 nucleotides: TGTGCCAGCAGGGGCGGGAGAATTGATGAGCAGTTCTTC. Translated: CASRGGRIDEQFF.